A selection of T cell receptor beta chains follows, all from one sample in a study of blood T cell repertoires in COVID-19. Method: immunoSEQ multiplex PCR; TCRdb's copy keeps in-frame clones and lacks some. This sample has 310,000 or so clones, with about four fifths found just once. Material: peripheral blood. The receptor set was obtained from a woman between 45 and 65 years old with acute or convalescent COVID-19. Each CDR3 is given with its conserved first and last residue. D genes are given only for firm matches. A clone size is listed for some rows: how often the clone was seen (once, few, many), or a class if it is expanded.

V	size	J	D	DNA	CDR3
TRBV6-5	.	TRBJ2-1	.	TGTGCCAGCACACCCGTGGTAGCGGCTTTTTATGAGCAGTTCTTC	CASTPVVAAFYEQFF
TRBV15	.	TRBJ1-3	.	TGTGCCACCAGCTATCAGTACTCTGGAAACACCATATATTTT	CATSYQYSGNTIYF
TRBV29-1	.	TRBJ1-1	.	TGCAGCGTTGAACTCAGGGCGGTGAACACTGAAGCTTTCTTT	CSVELRAVNTEAFF
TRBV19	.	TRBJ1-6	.	TGTGCCAGTAGCTCCGAGCCGGACTATTCACCCCTCCACTTT	CASSSEPDYSPLHF
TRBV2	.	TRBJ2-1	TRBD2	TGTGCCAGCAGTGCCCGACGGGGCGGGGGGGCCGTTGAGCAGTTCTTC	CASSARRGGGAVEQFF
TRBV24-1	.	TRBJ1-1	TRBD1	TGTGCCACCAGTGATCGAGGACAGGGGGATAGGGGCACTGAAGCTTTCTTT	CATSDRGQGDRGTEAFF
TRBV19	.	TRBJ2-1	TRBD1	TGTGCCAGTAGTATAAGGGGGACAGGGACCCATGAGCAGTTCTTC	CASSIRGTGTHEQFF
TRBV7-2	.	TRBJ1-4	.	TGTGCCAGCAGCCCCCGAGCAACTAATGAAAAACTGTTTTTT	CASSPRATNEKLFF
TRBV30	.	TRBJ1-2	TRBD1	TGTGCCTGGAGCGCGGGACAGGGTTATTGGTATGGCTACACCTTC	CAWSAGQGYWYGYTF
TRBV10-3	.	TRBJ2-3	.	TGTGCCACCCGGGGGACCCCCTTTACGCAGTATTTT	CATRGTPFTQYF
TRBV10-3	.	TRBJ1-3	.	TGTGCCATCAGTAGAACCACAGGTACTGGAAACACCATATATTTT	CAISRTTGTGNTIYF
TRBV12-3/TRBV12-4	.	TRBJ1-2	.	TGTGCCAGCAGTGTCAGGGGAGCCTATGGCTACACCTTC	CASSVRGAYGYTF
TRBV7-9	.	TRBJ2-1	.	TGTGCCAGCAGCTTGACCTCGACAGAGCAGTTCTTC	CASSLTSTEQFF
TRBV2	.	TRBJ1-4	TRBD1	TGTGCCAGCAGTGGACAGGGGGGACATGAAAAACTGTTTTTT	CASSGQGGHEKLFF
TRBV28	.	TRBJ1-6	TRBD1	TGTGCCAGCAGTTTAGACAGGGTAAAGAATTCACCCCTCCACTTT	CASSLDRVKNSPLHF
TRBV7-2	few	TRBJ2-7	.	TGTGCCAGCAGCTTCGCCTGGAGGGGCAACTACGAGCAGTACTTC	CASSFAWRGNYEQYF
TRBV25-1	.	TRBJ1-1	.	TGTGCCAGCAGTACCCTGGGGGGGGAGGCTTTCTTT	CASSTLGGEAFF
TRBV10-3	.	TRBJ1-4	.	TGTGCCATCAGTGAGTCATTTGGGAGGGAAAAACTGTTTTTT	CAISESFGREKLFF
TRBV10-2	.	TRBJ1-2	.	TGCGCCAGCAGGGCCATTGCGGAAAACTCCTATGGCTACACCTTC	CASRAIAENSYGYTF
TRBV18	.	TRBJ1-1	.	TGTGCCAGCTCGGAACAGTCTGGGAGGAACACTGAAGCTTTCTTT	CASSEQSGRNTEAFF
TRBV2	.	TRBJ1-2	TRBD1	TGTGCCAGCAGCTCCAACAGGGGTGGCGATGGCTACACCTTC	CASSSNRGGDGYTF
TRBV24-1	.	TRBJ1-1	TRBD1	TGTGCCACCAGTGACCCCGGGACAGGCGACACTGAAGCTTTCTTT	CATSDPGTGDTEAFF
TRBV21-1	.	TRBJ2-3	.	TGTGCCAGCAGCCGGTCCACAGATACGCAGTATTTT	CASSRSTDTQYF
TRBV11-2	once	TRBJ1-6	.	TGTGCCAGCAGCGTGACCGGGATGGGATCACCCCTCCACTTT	CASSVTGMGSPLHF
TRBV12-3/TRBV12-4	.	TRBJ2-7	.	TGTGCCAGCAGTTTGGACAGCTTCTACGAGCAGTACTTC	CASSLDSFYEQYF
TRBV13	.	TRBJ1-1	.	TGTGCCAGCAGCGGAGGGTGGGCTGAAGCCTTCTTT	CASSGGWAEAFF
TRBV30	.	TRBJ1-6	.	TGTGCCTGGAGTCTAGGGACACCCAATTCACCCCTCCACTTT	CAWSLGTPNSPLHF
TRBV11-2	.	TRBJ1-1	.	TGTGCCAGCAGACGGACTCTTATGAACACTGAAGCTTTCTTT	CASRRTLMNTEAFF
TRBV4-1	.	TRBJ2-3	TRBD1	TGCGCCAGCAGCCAACCGACAGGGCCAGATACGCAGTATTTT	CASSQPTGPDTQYF
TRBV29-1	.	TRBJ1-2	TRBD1	TGCAGCGTTGAAAGGGAAGGGGGCAGTGGCTACACCTTC	CSVEREGGSGYTF
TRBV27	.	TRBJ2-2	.	TGTGCCAGCAGTTTAGGGGGCGACACCGGGGAGCTGTTTTTT	CASSLGGDTGELFF
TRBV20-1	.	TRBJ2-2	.	TGCAGTGCTAGTGGTACAGGGCGCACCGGGGAGCTGTTTTTT	CSASGTGRTGELFF
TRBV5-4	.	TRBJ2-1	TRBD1	TGTGCCAGCAGCTCTCGGGACAGGGGGCGCGAGCAGTTCTTC	CASSSRDRGREQFF
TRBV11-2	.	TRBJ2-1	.	TGTGCCAGCAGCTTATTATCTAGCAACAATGAGCAGTTCTTC	CASSLLSSNNEQFF
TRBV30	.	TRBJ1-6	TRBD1	TGTGCCTGGAGTAGGACAGGAAGCTCCTATAATTCACCCCTCCACTTT	CAWSRTGSSYNSPLHF
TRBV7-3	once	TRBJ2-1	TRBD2	TGTGCCAGCAGCTTGAAGAGCGGGGAGTACAATGAGCAGTTCTTC	CASSLKSGEYNEQFF
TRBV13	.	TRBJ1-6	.	TGTGCCAGCAGCCGTGGACTATCCTATAATTCACCCCTCCACTTT	CASSRGLSYNSPLHF